Reported below is one T cell receptor (beta chain). The data originate from a study of CDR3 diversity in severe acne. The germline V gene encodes CDR1 MNHEY and CDR2 SVGAGI. The CDR3 is made up of 16 amino acids. Unmatched junction bases numbered 3, after V lost 4 bases and J lost 6 bases. Each CDR3 protein is one row after TCRdb ran MiXCR on the PCR reads. The sample records about 84,000 distinct CDR3 sequences, 45% to 65% being singletons. Sample: blood. The receptor was isolated from a male donor in good health, without acne. J is TRBJ2-2 and V is TRBV6-5; 15 bases map to TRBD2. The CDR3 DNA reads TGTGCCAGCAGTTTGGGACTAGCGGGAGGTCCCGGGGAGCTGTTTTTT. Residues: CASSLGLAGGPGELFF.